Presented here are 25 T cell receptor beta chains from one specimen sequenced in a study of cytomegalovirus exposure and HLA in healthy donors. The protocol was immunoSEQ multiplex PCR, while the TCRdb copy is restricted to in-frame clones and leaves out a portion. The data show about 100,000 clones, over 85% seen once. Sequenced sample: PBMCs. All receptors derive from a woman between 18 and 29 years old in good health and CMV-seronegative.

There are a few counts of this clone. V usage is TRBV6-5 and J usage is TRBJ1-2; TRBD1 aligns across 7 bases. The J segment lost 5 bases and the V segment lost 2 bases, leaving 5 bases of the junction unmatched. Germline-derived CDR1 and CDR2 are MNHEY and SVGAGI. The CDR3 spans 14 residues. The DNA of the CDR3 is TGTGCCAGCAGTTACGACAGGGCCCCTTATGGCTACACCTTC. This gives the protein CASSYDRAPYGYTF.

The rearrangement joins TRBV28 to TRBJ1-1; no reliable D call. The V end was cut by 5 bases, the J end by 1 base, with 14 bases between. Germline V gene sequence: CDR1 MDHEN, CDR2 SYDVKM. There are 15 residues in the CDR3. CDR3 region: CASSQPGKWNTEAFF. The CDR3 DNA is TGTGCCAGCAGTCAACCCGGGAAATGGAACACTGAAGCTTTCTTT.

This chain uses TRBV4-3 with TRBJ1-4, with D possibly TRBD1 on 5 matching bases. Germline V CDR1 and CDR2: LGHNA, YSLEER. The CDR3 extends over 16 amino acids. Trimming pared 2 bases from V and 5 bases from J, leaving 15 bases between. The CDR3 loop reads CASSQLRRGPNEKLFF. The DNA for the CDR3 is TGCGCCAGCAGCCAACTTCGGAGGGGACCAAATGAAAAACTGTTTTTT.

V usage is TRBV6-5 and J usage is TRBJ2-5; 8 bases line up with TRBD1. J lost 3 bases, V lost 1 base, and 7 bases had no gene match. The CDR3 consists of 16 residues. Germline V gives CDR1 MNHEY, CDR2 SVGAGI. In nucleotides, the CDR3 is TGTGCCAGCAGTTACTATTGGGGACAGGAGAAAGAGACCCAGTACTTC. Amino acids: CASSYYWGQEKETQYF.

This chain joins TRBV7-3 and TRBJ2-1, with D possibly TRBD1 on 7 matching bases. Germline V gene sequence: CDR1 SGHTA, CDR2 FQGTGA. The CDR3 has 13 residues. V gave up 8 bases and J gave up 0 bases, with 8 bases separating them. CDR3 DNA: TGTGCCAGCCAGGGGGGCTCCTACAATGAGCAGTTCTTC. This encodes CASQGGSYNEQFF. Full variable domain (missing parts from reference TRBV7-3 and TRBJ2-1): GAGVSQTPSNKVTEKGKYVELRCDPISGHTALYWYRQSLGQGPEFLIYFQGTGAADDSGLPNDRFFAVRPEGSVSTLKIQRTERGDSAVYLCASQGGSYNEQFFGPGTRLTVL.

The V gene is TRBV13, the J gene TRBJ2-7; D unresolved. Trimming stripped 5 bases from V and 7 bases from J, with 15 bases between. Germline lookup yields CDR1 PRHDT and CDR2 FYEKMQ (reference sequence). The CDR3 sequence is 13 residues long. The CDR3 spells CASSVQRPPEQYF. The CDR3 region has the DNA TGTGCCAGCAGCGTCCAGCGCCCCCCGGAGCAGTACTTC.

The CDR3 DNA sequence: TGTGCCAGCAAGGGACAGGGGTTTTACAATGAGCAGTTCTTC. Residues: CASKGQGFYNEQFF. The chain has TRBV27 and TRBJ2-1, with 10 bases that match TRBD1. In germline, CDR1 is MNHEY, CDR2 SMNVEV (reference sequence). Germline trimming cut 7 bases from V and 4 bases from J; bases unmatched to any gene: 4. This CDR3 has 14 amino acids.

The V call is TRBV4-1, the J call TRBJ2-7; weak D call: TRBD1 (6 bases). This CDR3 is built from 14 residues. Per germline, CDR1 MGHRA and CDR2 YSYEKL. The V end was cut by 4 bases, the J end by 1 base, with 11 bases between. This CDR3 reads CASSPRQDSYEQYF. In DNA form, the CDR3 reads TGCGCCAGCAGCCCCCGACAGGATTCCTACGAGCAGTACTTC.

The chain joins TRBV7-9 to TRBJ1-1; possible D gene TRBD1, 6 bases. In germline, CDR1 is SEHNR, CDR2 FQNEAQ (reference sequence). The CDR3 runs 15 residues. Trimming took off 2 bases at V and 4 bases at J, with 14 bases between the two ends. This chain's CDR3 is CASSLRGGMSTEAFF. The CDR3, as DNA: TGTGCCAGCAGCTTAAGGGGGGGGATGAGCACTGAAGCTTTCTTT.

V gene TRBV5-1 combines with J gene TRBJ2-5, with D hard to call. The CDR3 runs to 14 residues. Per germline, CDR1 SGHRS and CDR2 YFSETQ. V was shortened by 4 bases and J by 5 bases, with 15 bases between the two germline ends. In DNA, the CDR3 is TGCGCCAGCAGCGACGACCCTCGAGGTGAGACCCAGTACTTC. It specifies CASSDDPRGETQYF.

This clone was recorded once. The rearrangement uses TRBV7-8 and TRBJ1-3; D not certain. Germline V gene data show CDR1 as SGHVS and CDR2 as FQNEAQ. There are 15 residues in the CDR3. V was pared by 4 bases and J by 0 bases, with 10 bases between. The CDR3 here is CASSSDGLSGNTIYF. CDR3 bases: TGTGCCAGCAGCTCGGACGGACTCTCTGGAAACACCATATATTTT.

This chain connects TRBV7-9 to TRBJ2-5; 11 nucleotides match TRBD1. V gave up 5 bases and J gave up 5 bases; unmatched junction bases: 7. Germline V gene data show CDR1 as SEHNR and CDR2 as FQNEAQ (reference sequence). The length of the CDR3 is 15 residues. This CDR3 reads CASSLGQGARETQYF. The DNA of the CDR3 is TGTGCCAGCAGCCTCGGACAGGGGGCACGGGAGACCCAGTACTTC.

The chain carries TRBV7-2 and TRBJ2-1; 7 bases are shared with TRBD2. Trimming took 2 bases from V and 2 from J; bases not matched to a gene: 3. The CDR3 sequence is 15 residues long. Germline CDR1 SGHTA, CDR2 FQGNSA. DNA for the CDR3: TGTGCCAGCAGCTTATCGGGAGGTACCTACAATGAGCAGTTCTTC. This encodes CASSLSGGTYNEQFF.

The V and J genes are TRBV4-1 and TRBJ2-7; no definite D call. The CDR3 loop spans 16 amino acids. The V end was cut by 0 bases, the J end by 2 bases, with 14 bases between. Germline CDR1 and CDR2: MGHRA and YSYEKL. CDR3 sequence (DNA): TGCGCCAGCAGCCAAGATGTGGCTCCGCTGACCTACGAGCAGTACTTC. It yields the protein CASSQDVAPLTYEQYF.

In DNA form, the CDR3 reads TGTGCCAGCAGTTTATCGAAGGCAGGGTCTTATACGCAGTATTTT. This sequence encodes CASSLSKAGSYTQYF. The chain uses TRBV27 and TRBJ2-3; TRBD1 is a possible D gene (5 bases). V lost 0 bases to trimming and J lost 7 bases, with 14 bases between them. The CDR3 sequence is 15 residues long. Germline V gene lookup returns CDR1 MNHEY and CDR2 SMNVEV (reference sequence).

This chain links TRBV19 with TRBJ2-7, with a possible D match to TRBD2 (5 bases). The CDR3 has 14 amino acids. The germline CDR1 and CDR2 sequences are LNHDA and SQIVND (reference sequence). Deletions cut 3 bases from V and 1 base from J, with 10 bases between. CDR3 coding DNA: TGTGCCAGTAGTATTGGCGGGTCATCCTACGAGCAGTACTTC. Its protein product is CASSIGGSSYEQYF. Together with reference TRBV19 and TRBJ2-7, the CDR3 gives the full variable domain: DGGITQSPKYLFRKEGQNVTLSCEQNLNHDAMYWYRQDPGQGLRLIYYSQIVNDFQKGDIAEGYSVSREKKESFPLTVTSAQKNPTAFYLCASSIGGSSYEQYFGPGTRLTVT.

This chain links TRBV7-2 with TRBJ2-2; D is perhaps TRBD2 (6 bases). Germline loops: CDR1 SGHTA, CDR2 FQGNSA. The CDR3 has 16 residues. Trimming left V 0 bases short and J 6 bases short, with 14 bases between. This chain's CDR3 is CASSLASAGLAGELFF. DNA for the CDR3: TGTGCCAGCAGCTTAGCTTCCGCGGGACTGGCCGGGGAGCTGTTTTTT.

The chain carries TRBV1 and TRBJ2-1; the table assigns TRBD2, which was not confirmed against the DNA. TRBV1 is labeled a pseudogene. This CDR3 is 16 amino acids long. The CDR3 bases are TGCACCAGCAGCCAAGGAGGAGCCAGCTCCTACAATGAGCAGTTCTTC. It translates to CTSSQGGASSYNEQFF.

The J gene is TRBJ1-5, the V gene TRBV6-1; TRBD1 agrees at 7 bases. Germline V gene data show CDR1 as MNHNS and CDR2 as SASEGT. CDR3 length: 13 amino acids. V shed 4 bases, J shed 7 bases, and the junction held 4 bases outside the gene matches. In DNA form, the CDR3 reads TGTGCCAGCAGTGTCCGACAGGGCCAGCCCCAGCATTTT. It specifies CASSVRQGQPQHF.

The chain links TRBV9 to TRBJ2-1; a weak D match, TRBD1 (6 bases). CDR1 is SGDLS, CDR2 YYNGEE, per germline. Trimming removed 4 bases from V and 4 bases from J, with 18 bases in between. The CDR3 runs to 16 residues. This CDR3 is CASSHRQADQYNEQFF. The CDR3 DNA reads as TGTGCCAGCAGCCACCGACAGGCCGACCAGTACAATGAGCAGTTCTTC.

The J gene is TRBJ1-1, the V gene TRBV7-2; perhaps TRBD1 as D (5 bases). Looked up from germline, CDR1 is SGHTA and CDR2 is FQGNSA. The CDR3 length is 12 residues. V was clipped by 5 bases and J by 5 bases, with 9 bases between them. The CDR3 is CASSPRATEAFF. The DNA of the CDR3 is TGTGCCAGCAGCCCCAGGGCGACTGAAGCTTTCTTT.

The chain combines TRBV9 with TRBJ2-3, with 9 bases that match TRBD2. The germline V gene encodes CDR1 SGDLS and CDR2 YYNGEE. The ends lost 4 bases at V and 4 bases at J; junction bases unmatched: 7. The CDR3 sequence is 15 residues long. The CDR3 DNA is TGTGCCAGCAGCTCTAGCGGGGTCGAGGCAGATACGCAGTATTTT. Amino acids: CASSSSGVEADTQYF.

This clone appeared once. The CDR3 is CASSYSGTHNEQFF. For the CDR3, the DNA is TGTGCCAGCAGTTACTCGGGGACACACAATGAGCAGTTCTTC. J is TRBJ2-1 and V is TRBV6-6, with a possible D match to TRBD1 (6 bases). V was cut by 0 bases and J by 5 bases, with 8 bases left in between. Germline loops: CDR1 MNHNY, CDR2 SVGAGI (reference sequence). This CDR3 has 14 amino acids.

The V call is TRBV21-1, the J call TRBJ1-2. TRBV21-1 is an annotated pseudogene. The CDR3 spans 16 residues. CDR3 residues: CASSKKRRGINYGYTF. CDR3 sequence (DNA): TGTGCCAGCAGCAAAAAGCGTCGGGGGATTAACTATGGCTACACCTTC.

V gene TRBV27 combines with J gene TRBJ2-1, with TRBD2 identical over 8 bases. The CDR3 is made up of 14 amino acids. J was trimmed by 7 bases and V by 4 bases; bases with no gene match: 6. Germline V gives CDR1 MNHEY, CDR2 SMNVEV (reference sequence). The DNA of the CDR3 is TGTGCCAGCAGTTCGGGGGGGCCTTGGAATGAGCAGTTCTTC. Protein: CASSSGGPWNEQFF.